One sample yielded the 18 T cell receptor beta chains listed below, sequenced in a study of glioma-infiltrating T cells. Amplification of TCR alpha and beta CDR3 regions from RNA used iRepertoire nested multiplex PCR. TCRdb processed the multiplex PCR reads anew with MiXCR; each CDR3 protein has one entry. The sample contains some 85,000 distinct CDR3 sequences, under 30% of which appear only once. Sequencing input: glioma tissue, nonneoplastic brain tissue, or PBMCs (not recorded which). Receptors originate from a human donor with low-grade glioma or glioblastoma, undergoing nonglioma brain surgery, or in good health (not recorded which).

This chain links TRBV19 with TRBJ1-1; 7 bases map to TRBD1. The CDR3 loop spans 14 amino acids. Germline CDR1 is LNHDA and CDR2 is SQIVND (reference sequence). Unmatched junction bases numbered 6, after V lost 1 base and J lost 7 bases. The CDR3, as DNA: TGTGCCAGTAGTATAGGCGGGACAGCCGGTGAAGCTTTCTTT. The encoded protein is CASSIGGTAGEAFF.

This clonotype appeared many times. One junction end disagrees with the germline gene, perhaps due to a read error. The gene calls are TRBV6-1 and TRBJ1-5; 9 bases agree with TRBD1. This CDR3 comprises 14 residues. Germline loops: CDR1 MNHNS, CDR2 SASEGT. CDR3 in DNA: TGTGCCGGCAGTCGACAGGGGGGCAATCAGCCCCAGCATTTT. Its translation is CAGSRQGGNQPQHF.

The chain links TRBV7-9 to TRBJ1-2; the match to TRBD1 covers 11 bases. Germline assignment: CDR1 SEHNR and CDR2 FQNEAQ (reference sequence). The CDR3 totals 17 residues. J was trimmed by 0 bases and V by 5 bases; bases with no gene match: 8. The CDR3 region has the DNA TGTGCCAGCAGCAGAGGACAGGGGGCGGCTACTAACTATGGCTACACCTTC. Amino acids: CASSRGQGAATNYGYTF.

This clonotype was seen at least ten times. V is TRBV4-1 and J is TRBJ1-4, with 7 nucleotides matching TRBD1. The CDR3 is 17 amino acids. Trimming cost V 3 bases and J 3 bases; bases outside gene matches: 10. Germline V gives CDR1 MGHRA, CDR2 YSYEKL. DNA for the CDR3: TGCGCCAGCAGCCATCGACAGGGTTGGGATTCTAATGAAAAACTGTTTTTT. This gives the protein CASSHRQGWDSNEKLFF.

This clonotype was observed a few times. For the CDR3, the DNA is TGTGCCAGCAGCCCCGGGGGACTAGCGGGAGGGTACTACAATGAGCAGTTCTTC. Amino acid sequence: CASSPGGLAGGYYNEQFF. V and J are TRBV7-2 and TRBJ2-1, with TRBD2 matching 16 bases. This CDR3 is built from 18 residues. In germline, CDR1 is SGHTA, CDR2 FQGNSA. V dropped 5 bases and J dropped 3; count of bases not matched to a gene: 7.

In this sample, this clonotype turned up a few times. The chain combines TRBV3-1 with TRBJ2-1; perhaps TRBD1 as D (5 bases). Germline lookup yields CDR1 LGHDT and CDR2 YNNKEL (reference sequence). V was shortened by 5 bases and J by 5 bases, with 10 bases between the two germline ends. This CDR3 region has 13 residues. The CDR3 coding sequence is TGTGCCAGCAGCGGAGACAGAAACAATGAGCAGTTCTTC. It encodes CASSGDRNNEQFF.

V gene TRBV5-4 combines with J gene TRBJ2-5; 11 nucleotides line up with TRBD2. After removal of 3 bases from V and 8 bases from J, the junction contained 9 bases not matched to a gene. CDR1 and CDR2 from the germline V gene are SGHNT and YYREEE (reference sequence). The CDR3 runs to 15 residues. The CDR3 coding sequence is TGTGCCAGCAGCTCCAAGACTAGCGGGACCACTACCCAGTACTTC. It is translated as CASSSKTSGTTTQYF.

With regard to this clonotype: This may arise from a read error, as a much more abundant clone is one base away. No conserved phenylalanine or tryptophan ends this CDR3, so it is likely a read error. The gene calls are TRBV4-1 and TRBJ1-2; 7 bases fit TRBD1. From germline, CDR1 is MGHRA and CDR2 YSYEKL. The junction had 2 bases not matched to a gene; V was cut back by 0 bases and J by 4 bases. CDR3 length equals 14 residues. The CDR3 protein is CASSQDRGLYGYTL. CDR3 in DNA: TGCGCCAGCAGCCAAGATAGGGGGCTCTATGGCTACACCCTC.

The sample holds a few counts of this clonotype. The V and J genes are TRBV3-1 and TRBJ1-2; no definite D call. Germline CDR1 reads LGHDT; CDR2 reads YNNKEL (reference sequence). The CDR3 is made up of 15 amino acids. Trimming shortened V by 2 bases and J by 4 bases, and 14 bases separated the two germline ends. CDR3 region: CASSQNPSTSYGYTF. CDR3 nucleotide sequence: TGTGCCAGCAGCCAAAACCCCAGCACGAGCTATGGCTACACCTTC.

This clonotype appeared a single time. A clone one base away is much larger, so this may be a read error. The V and J genes are TRBV3-1 and TRBJ1-1, with D unresolved. Deletions cut 0 bases from V and 6 bases from J, with 8 bases between. The length of the CDR3 is 13 residues. Germline-derived CDR1 and CDR2 are LGHDT and YNNKEL (reference sequence). This chain's CDR3 is CASSQEMIAEAFF. Here the CDR3 DNA reads TGTGCCAGCAGCCAAGAGATGATCGCTGAAGCTTTCTTT.

The sample holds many counts of this clonotype. The J gene is TRBJ1-5, the V gene TRBV3-1; D gene uncertain. The CDR3 is 15 residues long. The ends were cut back, 0 bases at V and 6 bases at J, with 12 bases in the middle. The V gene's germline CDR1 is LGHDT and CDR2 YNNKEL (reference sequence). CDR3 amino acids: CASSQDNVPGQPQHF. Here the CDR3 DNA reads TGTGCCAGCAGCCAAGATAACGTTCCGGGTCAGCCCCAGCATTTT. Using reference TRBV3-1 and TRBJ1-5 for the parts outside the CDR3, the full variable domain is DTAVSQTPKYLVTQMGNDKSIKCEQNLGHDTMYWYKQDSKKFLKIMFSYNNKELIINETVPNRFSPKSPDKAHLNLHINSLELGDSAVYFCASSQDNVPGQPQHFGDGTRLSIL.

On this clonotype: The conserved final phenylalanine or tryptophan is absent from the CDR3, which likely points to a read error. This sequence joins TRBV18 and TRBJ1-1, with no clear D. Germline-derived CDR1 and CDR2 are KGHSH and LQKENI. Trimming took off 6 bases at V and 2 bases at J, with 13 bases between the two ends. This CDR3 is built from 14 residues. DNA for the CDR3: TGTGCCAGCTCTCCTCAACCGGGAAACACTGAAGCTTTCTCT. Its translation: CASSPQPGNTEAFS.

This clonotype was detected ten times or more. This rearrangement joins TRBV20-1 to TRBJ1-4, with D perhaps matching TRBD1 (6 bases). Looked up from germline, CDR1 is DFQATT and CDR2 is SNEGSKA (reference sequence). The CDR3 contains 14 residues. V was shortened by 5 bases and J by 10 bases, with 20 bases between the two germline ends. The CDR3 DNA sequence: TGCAGTGCTGGGGGCGGGCAGGGCCTGGGAAAACTGTTTTTT. Translated, it gives CSAGGGQGLGKLFF.

This chain links TRBV6-9 with TRBJ2-7; 11 bases align to TRBD2. CDR3 length: 14 amino acids. Germline assignment: CDR1 MNHGY and CDR2 SVAAGI. The trim removed 2 bases at V and 3 bases at J, leaving 0 bases unmatched. DNA of the CDR3: TGTGCCAGCAGTTATACTAGCGGGGGCTACGAGCAGTACTTC. The encoded protein is CASSYTSGGYEQYF.

This clonotype appeared many times. This chain uses TRBV18 with TRBJ1-6; perhaps TRBD1 as D (5 bases). CDR1 is KGHSH and CDR2 is LQKENI in the germline V gene. This CDR3 has 15 amino acids. V was trimmed by 2 bases and J by 9 bases, leaving 14 bases between them. CDR3 protein: CASSPGEGRTSPLHF. The CDR3 DNA is TGTGCCAGCTCACCAGGAGAGGGACGGACTTCACCCCTCCACTTT. Full variable domain (rest looked up from reference TRBV18 and TRBJ1-6): NAGVMQNPRHLVRRRGQEARLRCSPMKGHSHVYWYRQLPEEGLKFMVYLQKENIIDESGMPKERFSAEFPKEGPSILRIQQVVRGDSAAYFCASSPGEGRTSPLHFGNGTRLTVT.

The chain has TRBV12-5 and TRBJ1-6, with TRBD1 matching over 8 bases. Germline assignment: CDR1 LGHNT and CDR2 FRNRAP. The CDR3 runs 15 residues. V trimming: 5 bases; J trimming: 6 bases; junction bases outside the gene matches: 6. DNA for the CDR3: TGTGCTAGTGGTCTAACGGACAGGGCTAATTCACCCCTCCACTTT. Its translation is CASGLTDRANSPLHF.

This clonotype has at least ten counts. The V and J genes are TRBV2 and TRBJ2-1; 11 positions agree with TRBD2. CDR1 is SNHLY, CDR2 FYNNEI, per germline. This CDR3 contains 17 residues. J was trimmed by 9 bases and V by 7 bases; bases with no gene match: 17. This chain's CDR3 is CASTLIGRLAGGGEQFF. DNA of the CDR3: TGTGCCAGCACCCTCATCGGGAGGCTAGCGGGAGGAGGTGAGCAGTTCTTC.

This clonotype was detected a few times. A much larger clone lies a single base off, so this may be a read error. The chain uses TRBV6-1 and TRBJ2-1; D ambiguous. The CDR3 sequence is 11 residues long. The germline gives CDR1 MNHNS, CDR2 SASEGT. In nucleotides, the CDR3 is TGTGCCAGCACCACCTTGAATGAGAAGTTCTTC. This translates into CASTTLNEKFF.